These 24 T cell receptor beta chains were sequenced from one sample in a study of blood T cell repertoires in COVID-19. Some clones are missing from TCRdb's copy, which holds only in-frame ones; the method was immunoSEQ multiplex PCR. The table has nearly 95,000 clones, around four fifths seen once; the top ten hold around 15%. Sequenced sample: peripheral blood. These receptors were taken from a human donor in a cohort sampled during active COVID-19.

The table lists this clone with a few counts. The chain employs TRBV15 and TRBJ2-7; TRBD1 matches at 7 bases. V trimming: 5 bases; J trimming: 6 bases; junction bases outside the gene matches: 10. Germline loops: CDR1 LNHNV, CDR2 YYDKDF (reference sequence). CDR3 length: 14 amino acids. The CDR3 here is CATSARTEGAEQYF. The CDR3 DNA reads as TGTGCCACCAGCGCCAGGACAGAGGGGGCCGAGCAGTACTTC. Complete variable domain (other parts from reference TRBV15 and TRBJ2-7): DAMVIQNPRYQVTQFGKPVTLSCSQTLNHNVMYWYQQKSSQAPKLLFHYYDKDFNNEADTPDNFQSRRPNTSFCFLDIRSPGLGDTAMYLCATSARTEGAEQYFGPGTRLTVT.

V usage is TRBV18 and J usage is TRBJ2-2; the match to TRBD2 covers 14 bases. The CDR3 runs to 17 residues. Per the germline V gene, CDR1 is KGHSH and CDR2 is LQKENI. The V gene end was trimmed by 3 bases and the J gene end by 6 bases; junction bases not matched to a gene: 6. The CDR3 DNA reads TGTGCCAGCTCACCCTGGACTAGCGGGAGGATCGCCGGGGAGCTGTTTTTT. Amino acids: CASSPWTSGRIAGELFF.

This chain connects TRBV18 to TRBJ1-3; D is possibly TRBD1 (5 bases). V shed 3 bases and J shed 0 bases, with 9 bases lying between them. Germline V lookup: CDR1 KGHSH, CDR2 LQKENI. The CDR3 totals 15 residues. For the CDR3, the DNA is TGTGCCAGCTCACCGACGACAGTCTCTGGAAACACCATATATTTT. Translation: CASSPTTVSGNTIYF.

The CDR3 spells CASSESLLRTSGRNEQFF. The CDR3, as DNA: TGTGCCAGCAGTGAATCTCTTCTCAGGACTAGCGGGAGAAATGAGCAGTTCTTC. The chain combines TRBV25-1 with TRBJ2-1; 13 nucleotides line up with TRBD2. Germline V gene data show CDR1 as MGHDK and CDR2 as SYGVNS. The CDR3 is made up of 18 amino acids. V trimming: 1 base; J trimming: 7 bases; junction bases outside the gene matches: 10. The complete variable domain, with remaining parts taken from reference TRBV25-1 and TRBJ2-1, reads EADIYQTPRYLVIGTGKKITLECSQTMGHDKMYWYQQDPGMELHLIHYSYGVNSTEKGDLSSESTVSRIRTEHFPLTLESARPSHTSQYLCASSESLLRTSGRNEQFFGPGTRLTVL.

The rearrangement joins TRBV18 to TRBJ2-1; 8 nucleotides line up with TRBD2. Trimming removed 8 bases from V and 1 base from J; junction bases left unmatched: 4. The CDR3 is 14 residues long. Germline V gene sequence: CDR1 KGHSH, CDR2 LQKENI. The CDR3 region is CASIAGFSYNEQFF. The CDR3 coding sequence is TGTGCCAGCATAGCGGGGTTTTCCTACAATGAGCAGTTCTTC.

The chain couples TRBV6-5 to TRBJ1-1; perhaps TRBD1 as D (6 bases). There are 16 residues in the CDR3. V lost 0 bases, J lost 4 bases, and 15 bases lay in between. The germline gives CDR1 MNHEY, CDR2 SVGAGI. The DNA for the CDR3 is TGTGCCAGCAGTTACTCGAATAGGGGGTTGGGCACTGAAGCTTTCTTT. As protein: CASSYSNRGLGTEAFF.

As DNA, the CDR3 is TGTGCCAGCAGTGCCCTTATACAGGACCCCTACGAGCAGTACTTC. It translates to CASSALIQDPYEQYF. The chain joins TRBV28 to TRBJ2-7; tentatively, D is TRBD1 (5 bases). This CDR3 has 15 amino acids. The V gene's germline CDR1 is MDHEN and CDR2 SYDVKM. V was trimmed by 5 bases and J by 2 bases, leaving 16 bases between them.

The chain has TRBV10-3 and TRBJ2-3; TRBD1 aligns across 9 bases. Looked up from germline, CDR1 is ENHRY and CDR2 is SYGVKD. The CDR3 runs 17 residues. The V gene end was trimmed by 3 bases and the J gene end by 1 base; junction bases not matched to a gene: 8. CDR3 DNA: TGTGCCATCAGTGAATTTGGGGGGACAGGGCGCACAGATACGCAGTATTTT. This translates into CAISEFGGTGRTDTQYF.

CDR3 nucleotides: TGCGCCAGCACCGGACAGAGAGGGGTCTCTGGGGCCAACGTCCTGACTTTC. It specifies CASTGQRGVSGANVLTF. The rearrangement links TRBV5-1 to TRBJ2-6; a weak D match, TRBD1 (6 bases). The V gene lost 6 bases and the J gene lost 0 bases, with 16 bases spanning the gap. In germline, CDR1 is SGHRS, CDR2 YFSETQ. The length of the CDR3 is 17 residues.

The CDR3: CASSLPPRGSVYNEQFF. The CDR3, as DNA: TGTGCCAGCAGCCTCCCCCCCCGCGGGAGTGTCTACAATGAGCAGTTCTTC. The chain carries TRBV28 and TRBJ2-1; TRBD2 aligns across 7 bases. The CDR3 runs to 17 residues. Trimming took 6 bases from V and 3 from J; bases not matched to a gene: 14. Germline CDR1 MDHEN, CDR2 SYDVKM.

The V gene is TRBV6-2 or TRBV6-3, the J gene TRBJ2-7; 7 nucleotides align to TRBD1. Looked up from germline, CDR1 is MNHEY and CDR2 is SVGEGT. The CDR3 extends over 12 amino acids. V shed 5 bases, J shed 7 bases, and the junction held 5 bases outside the gene matches. The CDR3 reads CASSRQGREQYF. CDR3 DNA sequence: TGTGCCAGCAGTCGACAGGGACGGGAGCAGTACTTC.

This chain links TRBV7-3 with TRBJ2-5, with D possibly TRBD2 on 6 matching bases. Trimming took off 2 bases at V and 5 bases at J, with 9 bases between the two ends. Germline V gives CDR1 SGHTA, CDR2 FQGTGA. The CDR3 is 13 residues long. The CDR3 nucleotides read TGTGCCAGCAGCTTAGTCCGGGGGGAGACCCAGTACTTC. It translates to CASSLVRGETQYF.

The chain is built from TRBV7-8 and TRBJ2-1; D remains unclear. CDR1 is SGHVS and CDR2 is FQNEAQ in the germline V gene. This CDR3 contains 16 residues. V lost 5 bases to trimming and J lost 2 bases, with 16 bases between them. The DNA of the CDR3 is TGTGCCAGCAGCCCGAAAAGGCTAGGAACCTACAATGAGCAGTTCTTC. Translation: CASSPKRLGTYNEQFF. Supplemented by reference TRBV7-8 and TRBJ2-1, the full variable domain reads GAGVSQSPRYKVAKRGQDVALRCDPISGHVSLFWYQQALGQGPEFLTYFQNEAQLDKSGLPSDRFFAERPEGSVSTLKIQRTQQEDSAVYLCASSPKRLGTYNEQFFGPGTRLTVL.

The chain uses TRBV7-3 and TRBJ2-7; 12 bases are a match to TRBD2. Trimming took 5 bases from V and 9 from J; bases not matched to a gene: 11. The germline CDR1 and CDR2 sequences are SGHTA and FQGTGA. The CDR3 totals 15 residues. The CDR3 here is CASSQSLTSGGPQYF. The CDR3 nucleotides are TGTGCCAGCAGCCAATCCCTTACTAGCGGGGGGCCGCAGTACTTC. The full variable domain, completed using reference TRBV7-3 and TRBJ2-7, is GAGVSQTPSNKVTEKGKYVELRCDPISGHTALYWYRQSLGQGPEFLIYFQGTGAADDSGLPNDRFFAVRPEGSVSTLKIQRTERGDSAVYLCASSQSLTSGGPQYFGPGTRLTVT.

The J gene is TRBJ1-2, the V gene TRBV11-2, with a weak D call TRBD1 (6 bases). V was shortened by 1 base and J by 5 bases, with 14 bases between the two germline ends. Germline V CDR1 and CDR2: SGHAT, FQNNGV. This CDR3 region has 15 residues. Here the CDR3 DNA reads TGTGCCAGCAGCTTAGGGGCAGGGGCCGATTATGGCTACACCTTC. Amino acids: CASSLGAGADYGYTF.

This chain uses TRBV10-3 with TRBJ1-1, with a tentative D call TRBD1 (5 bases). Trimming cost V 6 bases and J 4 bases, with 18 bases left between them. Germline-derived CDR1 and CDR2 are ENHRY and SYGVKD. This CDR3 contains 15 residues. The CDR3 DNA is TGTGCCATCAGACCCGGGGGTGGGGTGGGCACTGAAGCTTTCTTT. Protein product: CAIRPGGGVGTEAFF.

The V and J genes are TRBV28 and TRBJ2-5, with TRBD2 identical over 8 bases. The germline V gene encodes CDR1 MDHEN and CDR2 SYDVKM. V gave up 3 bases and J gave up 5 bases; unmatched junction bases: 17. The CDR3 totals 18 residues. CDR3 sequence reads: CASSFGRTRGGRTETQYF. CDR3 in DNA: TGTGCCAGCAGTTTTGGGCGGACTCGCGGCGGGAGGACGGAGACCCAGTACTTC.

The chain has TRBV5-1 and TRBJ1-1; TRBD1 agrees at 9 bases. Germline assignment: CDR1 SGHRS and CDR2 YFSETQ. V dropped 1 base and J dropped 5; count of bases not matched to a gene: 3. The length of the CDR3 is 14 residues. CDR3 in amino acids: CASSLTGGKTEAFF. The CDR3 DNA reads TGCGCCAGCAGCTTGACAGGGGGCAAGACTGAAGCTTTCTTT.

The rearrangement links TRBV19 to TRBJ1-2; TRBD1 matches at 8 bases. V lost 6 bases, J lost 5 bases, and 11 bases stayed unmatched. The germline CDR1 and CDR2 sequences are LNHDA and SQIVND (reference sequence). The CDR3 contains 15 residues. The CDR3 DNA follows: TGTGCCAGTAGGAAATCCGAGCAGGGGGCATATGGCTACACCTTC. Its protein product is CASRKSEQGAYGYTF. Full variable domain (outside the CDR3, taken from reference TRBV19 and TRBJ1-2): DGGITQSPKYLFRKEGQNVTLSCEQNLNHDAMYWYRQDPGQGLRLIYYSQIVNDFQKGDIAEGYSVSREKKESFPLTVTSAQKNPTAFYLCASRKSEQGAYGYTFGSGTRLTVV.

This clone was seen a single time. The gene calls are TRBV5-5 and TRBJ1-3, with D unresolved. Trimming removed 4 bases from V and 0 bases from J, with 17 bases in between. CDR1 and CDR2 (germline): SGHKS, YYEKEE (reference sequence). The CDR3 has 17 amino acids. The CDR3 nucleotides read TGTGCCAGCAGCCTACGACCGTCCCCTAGCTCTGGAAACACCATATATTTT. Translated: CASSLRPSPSSGNTIYF.

The V call is TRBV6-6, the J call TRBJ1-2, with 10 bases aligning to TRBD1. The CDR3 contains 14 residues. Germline values: CDR1 MNHNY, CDR2 SVGAGI (reference sequence). J was trimmed by 4 bases and V by 5 bases; bases with no gene match: 4. CDR3 in DNA: TGTGCCAGCAGTCAGACAGGGGGCTCCTATGGCTACACCTTC. Amino acid sequence: CASSQTGGSYGYTF.

This clone was observed a single time. The CDR3 spells CASTPGTGTYGYTF. CDR3 DNA: TGTGCCAGCACCCCCGGGACAGGGACCTATGGCTACACCTTC. The chain carries TRBV28 and TRBJ1-2; 9 nucleotides match TRBD1. V trimming: 7 bases; J trimming: 4 bases; junction bases outside the gene matches: 7. This CDR3 region has 14 residues. CDR1 is MDHEN, CDR2 SYDVKM, per germline.

This clone was observed at least ten times. The chain is built from TRBV20-1 and TRBJ1-2; D gene uncertain. Germline loops: CDR1 DFQATT, CDR2 SNEGSKA (reference sequence). The CDR3 is made up of 14 amino acids. V lost 3 bases, J lost 3 bases, and 14 bases lay in between. This CDR3 is CSASASGRYYGYTF. The CDR3 coding sequence is TGCAGTGCTAGTGCCTCGGGGAGGTACTATGGCTACACCTTC.

The chain is built from TRBV9 and TRBJ2-3, with TRBD2 matching over 9 bases. The CDR3 extends over 16 amino acids. Trimming took 4 bases from V and 2 from J; bases not matched to a gene: 8. CDR1 and CDR2 from the germline V gene are SGDLS and YYNGEE. The CDR3 DNA follows: TGTGCCAGCAGCCCCCTAGGCGGGGGGGACACAGATACGCAGTATTTT. Translating it yields CASSPLGGGDTDTQYF.